This TCR beta chain was sequenced for a study of cytomegalovirus exposure and HLA in healthy donors. Turning to the study itself: The 110 or so validation repertoires used a platform that matched the one used for the roughly 650 first-cohort repertoires, as a later analysis reported.

Study-level findings and limits: Listed as cytomegalovirus-associated were 150 to 200 TCR beta chains. According to a subsequent analysis, TCR clusters from the first cohort were inclined to appear together in the 130 or so validation repertoires. CMV antigen specificity of a few CMV-associated chains was confirmed in vitro.

Comments on this clone: Its antigen is unidentified.

Using immunoSEQ multiplex PCR, the repertoire was profiled, and TCRdb retains in-frame clones only, with some absent. The sample records about 120,000 clones, 89% being singletons. V was clipped by 8 bases and J by 5 bases, with 13 bases between them. CDR1 and CDR2 (germline): MNHNS, SASEGT. There are 13 residues in the CDR3. The sequenced sample consisted of PBMCs. The rearrangement joins TRBV6-1 to TRBJ2-1; perhaps TRBD2 as D (6 bases). The receptor comes from a woman younger than 35 in good health and CMV-seronegative. The CDR3 bases are TGTGCCAGCGGGAGGTCCGGGGACAATGAGCAGTTCTTC. This encodes CASGRSGDNEQFF.